This T cell receptor beta chain was identified in a study of graft-versus-host responses after intestinal transplantation. Responders (roughly 200,000, CFSE-labeled) met roughly 200,000 stimulators that were irradiated and violet-dye-labeled. The CDR3 length is 14 residues. Between the trimmed V and J ends, which lost 3 bases and 5 bases, there was a span of 11 bases. Germline CDR1 reads MGHRA; CDR2 reads YSYEKL. General observations from the study: Some patients had graft-donor T cell macrochimerism, and their allografts showed high graft-versus-host to host-versus-graft clonal ratios.

This clone turned up a few times. Produced via immunoSEQ multiplex PCR; TCRdb's table is partial and in-frame only. The sample has around 21,000 clones, 33% seen once. The receptor was derived from a human patient who received an intestinal transplant. This specimen was alloreactive CD8+ T cells from a mixed lymphocyte reaction culture, taken before intestinal transplant. Subset noted: CFSE-low proliferating T cells sorted from approximately six-day pre-transplant mixed lymphocyte reaction (GvH or HvG direction). This chain joins TRBV4-1 and TRBJ1-5; possible D gene TRBD1, 5 bases. The CDR3: CASSQIREDQPQHF. In nucleotides, the CDR3 is TGCGCCAGCAGCCAGATCAGGGAAGATCAGCCCCAGCATTTT.